This TCR beta chain was recovered during a study of blood T cell repertoires in COVID-19. CDR1 and CDR2 from the germline V gene are MNHEY and SMNVEV (reference sequence). This CDR3 has 14 amino acids. With V trimmed by 2 bases and J by 6 bases, 6 bases remained unmatched. Method: immunoSEQ multiplex PCR; TCRdb's copy keeps in-frame clones and lacks some. The sample comprises fewer than 350,000 clones, 87% of which are singletons, and roughly a tenth rests with the top ten. The sequence was collected from a man aged 25 to 40 with COVID-19, enrolled during active disease. The chain combines TRBV27 with TRBJ2-7; TRBD1 agrees at 8 bases. The sequencing input was peripheral blood. CDR3 sequence: CASSLNTGGSEQYF. DNA for the CDR3: TGTGCCAGCAGTTTAAACACAGGGGGAAGCGAGCAGTACTTC.